This T cell receptor (beta chain) derives from a study of cytomegalovirus exposure and HLA in healthy donors. Study-level results: Listed as cytomegalovirus-associated were approximately 160 TCR beta chains.

TCRdb's copy holds only in-frame clones and misses some; the assay was immunoSEQ multiplex PCR. The sample has tens of thousands of clones, approximately 91% seen once. Germline V lookup: CDR1 SGHTA, CDR2 FQGTGA. The trim removed 2 bases at V and 0 bases at J, leaving 0 bases unmatched. The CDR3 extends over 16 amino acids. A remark on this clone: Antigen unknown.

The sequence was obtained from a man aged 25 to 45 in good health and CMV-seronegative. The chain links TRBV7-3 to TRBJ2-6, with TRBD2 identical over 8 bases. The sequenced material came from PBMCs. The CDR3 loop reads CASSLAGGSGANVLTF. The CDR3 bases are TGTGCCAGCAGCTTAGCGGGGGGCTCTGGGGCCAACGTCCTGACTTTC.